This T cell receptor (beta chain) was recovered during a study of shared clonotypes between healthy human individuals. Produced via immunoSEQ multiplex PCR; TCRdb's table is partial and in-frame only. Here the sample spans over a million clones, roughly 96% being singletons. The CDR3 has 15 residues. Germline assignment: CDR1 SGHRS and CDR2 YFSETQ. The J segment lost 3 bases and the V segment lost 2 bases, leaving 5 bases of the junction unmatched. The TCR originated in a man between 25 and 39 years old in good health. Sample: naive CD4+ T cells sorted from blood. Stated subset: CD45RA+ positively selected. This chain uses TRBV5-1 with TRBJ2-7; 10 bases line up with TRBD2. CDR3 protein: CASSFLASGSYEQYF. DNA for the CDR3: TGCGCCAGCAGCTTCCTGGCTAGCGGGAGCTACGAGCAGTACTTC.